This T cell receptor beta chain was captured in a study of blood T cell repertoires in COVID-19. Background on the study: The origin of the acute and convalescent COVID-19 samples was the United States, Italy and Spain. T cells, B-cell-depleted T cells, or PBMCs supplied cDNA or gDNA.

With 3 bases clipped from V and 5 bases from J, the junction kept 5 bases outside the gene matches. The CDR3 is made up of 14 amino acids. From germline, CDR1 is SGDLS and CDR2 YYNGEE. The authors' processing: How many nucleated cells were present was estimated from reference gene primer amplification. Sequencing used immunoSEQ multiplex PCR; TCRdb keeps in-frame clones, though not all of them. The V and J calls and the clone size are those of that table, but D and trimming were determined from the DNA. The sample has approximately 100,000 clones, approximately 85% seen once. This sequence joins TRBV9 and TRBJ1-5, with 7 bases identical to TRBD1. The sequenced sample consisted of peripheral blood. This TCR was recovered from a human donor in a cohort sampled during active COVID-19. The CDR3 sequence is CASSARDSYQPQHF. DNA of the CDR3: TGTGCCAGCAGCGCCCGGGACAGCTATCAGCCCCAGCATTTT. Looking up the rest from reference TRBV9 and TRBJ1-5 gives the full variable domain: DSGVTQTPKHLITATGQRVTLRCSPRSGDLSVYWYQQSLDQGLQFLIQYYNGEERAKGNILERFSAQQFPDLHSELNLSSLELGDSALYFCASSARDSYQPQHFGDGTRLSIL.